These 6 T cell receptor beta chains were sequenced from one sample in a study of cytomegalovirus exposure and HLA in healthy donors. The protocol was immunoSEQ multiplex PCR, while the TCRdb copy is restricted to in-frame clones and leaves out a portion. The sample consists of under 130,000 clones, around 83% of them appearing once. The sample was PBMCs. Receptors originate from a woman in her late teens or twenties in good health and CMV-seropositive.

This chain links TRBV2 with TRBJ2-2; TRBD2 aligns across 14 bases. The germline V gene has CDR1 SNHLY and CDR2 FYNNEI. V was clipped by 6 bases and J by 6 bases; unmatched bases: 3. The CDR3 totals 15 residues. Here the CDR3 DNA reads TGTGCCAGCAGGGGGACTAGCGGGAGTTCCGGGGAGCTGTTTTTT. It encodes CASRGTSGSSGELFF.

This clone was detected once. This sequence joins TRBV9 and TRBJ2-1; TRBD2 might be the D (6 bases). CDR1 is SGDLS and CDR2 is YYNGEE in the germline V gene. This CDR3 is built from 15 residues. V lost 4 bases to trimming and J lost 4 bases, with 15 bases between them. For the CDR3, the DNA is TGTGCCAGCAGCCCCGGAGGTAGCGGATACAATGAGCAGTTCTTC. The encoded protein is CASSPGGSGYNEQFF.

The J gene is TRBJ1-3, the V gene TRBV11-2; D not resolved. The CDR3 runs 16 residues. The V end lost 7 bases, the J end lost 1 base, and 17 bases lay between the germline ends. CDR1 is SGHAT and CDR2 is FQNNGV in the germline V gene. The CDR3 is CASTIGGRGSGNTIYF. DNA for the CDR3: TGTGCCAGCACCATTGGCGGGAGAGGGTCTGGAAACACCATATATTTT.

This chain connects TRBV5-1 to TRBJ1-6; TRBD1 matches 9 bases. There are 14 residues in the CDR3. The J segment lost 9 bases and the V segment lost 5 bases, leaving 6 bases of the junction unmatched. The germline V gene has CDR1 SGHRS and CDR2 YFSETQ. CDR3 coding DNA: TGCGCCAGCAGAACACCGGGACAGGGTTCACCCCTCCACTTT. Translating gives CASRTPGQGSPLHF.

The chain carries TRBV18 and TRBJ1-2, with 8 nucleotides matching TRBD1. This CDR3 has 14 amino acids. From germline, CDR1 is KGHSH and CDR2 LQKENI. V lost 3 bases and J lost 3; bases outside the gene matches: 3. CDR3 amino acids: CASSPSTGDYGYTF. The DNA of the CDR3 is TGTGCCAGCTCACCTTCGACAGGGGACTATGGCTACACCTTC.

V usage is TRBV7-3 and J usage is TRBJ2-7; unclear D gene. CDR1 SGHTA and CDR2 FQGTGA come from the germline V gene. The CDR3 contains 13 residues. Trimming pared 2 bases from V and 2 bases from J, leaving 7 bases between. DNA of the CDR3: TGTGCCAGCAGCTTAGAGATTACCTACGAGCAGTACTTC. It yields the protein CASSLEITYEQYF. The variable domain in full, completed from reference TRBV7-3 and TRBJ2-7, reads GAGVSQTPSNKVTEKGKYVELRCDPISGHTALYWYRQSLGQGPEFLIYFQGTGAADDSGLPNDRFFAVRPEGSVSTLKIQRTERGDSAVYLCASSLEITYEQYFGPGTRLTVT.